A single sample gave rise to the 25 T cell receptor beta chains below, sequenced in a study of blood T cells in healthy people across ages. Sample-barcoded 5' priming and a J-beta primer mix drove a second PCR of about 7 to 11 cycles. TCRdb re-called the 5' RACE reads with MiXCR, one entry per CDR3 protein. The sample lists about 1.4 million distinct CDR3 sequences; 59% were seen once. The sample was blood. These receptors originate from a man aged 18 to 29 in good health.

Of note for this clonotype: A much bigger clone sits one base away, suggesting this may be a read error. V gene TRBV29-1 combines with J gene TRBJ2-7, with 9 positions matching TRBD1. This CDR3 comprises 13 residues. From germline, CDR1 is SQVTM and CDR2 ANQGSEA. The CDR3 here is CRVDGTGSYEQYF. CDR3 nucleotide sequence: TGCAGAGTTGACGGGACAGGGTCCTACGAGCAGTACTTC.

This chain uses TRBV11-1 with TRBJ1-1, with D unclear. Germline CDR1 is SGHAT and CDR2 is FQDESV (reference sequence). Trimming took 5 bases from V and 3 from J, leaving 7 bases between them. CDR3 length equals 12 residues. The CDR3 DNA reads TGTGCCAGCAGCCGTGGGCACACTGAAGCTTTCTTT. Protein product: CASSRGHTEAFF.

V gene TRBV15 combines with J gene TRBJ2-7; D may be TRBD2 (6 bases). This CDR3 has 14 residues. Germline-derived CDR1 and CDR2 are LNHNV and YYDKDF (reference sequence). V was trimmed by 1 base and J by 3 bases, leaving 10 bases between them. Written as DNA, the CDR3 is TGTGCCACCAGCAGAGTGGGGGGAGGCTACGAGCAGTACTTC. Protein product: CATSRVGGGYEQYF.

V is TRBV6-5 and J is TRBJ2-7, with TRBD2 matching over 7 bases. V shed 6 bases, J shed 5 bases, and the junction held 10 bases outside the gene matches. Looked up from germline, CDR1 is MNHEY and CDR2 is SVGAGI. This CDR3 spans 14 amino acids. DNA of the CDR3: TGTGCCAGCAGAGTTGAGCTAGCGGTCCACGAGCAGTACTTC. Amino acid sequence: CASRVELAVHEQYF.

The chain joins TRBV6-1 to TRBJ2-1; 8 positions match TRBD2. This CDR3 is built from 16 residues. Trimming at V came to 5 bases and at J to 1 base, leaving 7 bases not matched to a gene. Germline-derived CDR1 and CDR2 are MNHNS and SASEGT. The CDR3 is CASSITGTRSYNEQFF. The CDR3 DNA reads TGTGCCAGCAGTATAACCGGGACTAGGTCCTACAATGAGCAGTTCTTC.

The rearrangement joins TRBV27 to TRBJ2-5; either TRBD1 or TRBD2 may fit D (5 bases each). Trimming took off 2 bases at V and 4 bases at J, with 11 bases between the two ends. This CDR3 has 14 residues. Germline V CDR1 and CDR2: MNHEY, SMNVEV (reference sequence). The CDR3 region is CASSLGGIVETQYF. The CDR3 DNA sequence: TGTGCCAGCAGTTTAGGGGGAATAGTAGAGACCCAGTACTTC.

The chain joins TRBV11-3 to TRBJ2-3, with a tentative D call TRBD2 (6 bases). CDR3 length equals 12 residues. Trimming took 4 bases from V and 13 from J, leaving 15 bases between them. Germline V gene lookup returns CDR1 SGHNT and CDR2 YENEEA. In nucleotides, the CDR3 is TGTGCCAGCAGCTCCCGTGGAGGGGATGAGTATTTT. Protein product: CASSSRGGDEYF.

V is TRBV5-1 and J is TRBJ1-5; 7 bases are a match to TRBD1. The CDR3 is made up of 15 amino acids. In germline, CDR1 is SGHRS, CDR2 YFSETQ. V gave up 2 bases and J gave up 4 bases; unmatched junction bases: 6. CDR3 region: CASSLQGNRNQPQHF. The CDR3 DNA follows: TGCGCCAGCAGCTTACAGGGGAATAGGAATCAGCCCCAGCATTTT.

The CDR3 reads CASSEPVNYGYTF. The CDR3 nucleotides read TGTGCCAGCAGTGAACCCGTTAACTATGGCTACACCTTC. The J gene is TRBJ1-2, the V gene TRBV25-1; D is undetermined. The CDR3 sequence is 13 residues long. Germline values: CDR1 MGHDK, CDR2 SYGVNS. Trimming shortened V by 2 bases and J by 1 base, and 5 bases separated the two germline ends.

This chain uses TRBV14 with TRBJ2-1; D remains ambiguous. Germline loops: CDR1 SGHDN, CDR2 FVKESK. The CDR3 spans 14 residues. Trimming stripped 4 bases from V and 8 bases from J, with 15 bases between. The chain's CDR3 is CASSPDHGWDEQFF. The CDR3 nucleotides are TGTGCCAGCAGCCCCGACCATGGGTGGGATGAGCAGTTCTTC.

V is TRBV7-2 and J is TRBJ2-1; D uncertain. Trimming stripped 1 base from V and 0 bases from J, with 19 bases between. The CDR3 consists of 19 residues. Per germline, CDR1 SGHTA and CDR2 FQGNSA. CDR3 coding DNA: TGTGCCAGCAGCTTAGTAGGGCATACAGAATACTTCTCCTACAATGAGCAGTTCTTC. Protein sequence: CASSLVGHTEYFSYNEQFF.

This clonotype was detected only a few times. This sequence joins TRBV11-2 and TRBJ2-5; D is unresolved. V lost 4 bases and J lost 11, with 17 bases in between. CDR1 and CDR2 (germline): SGHAT, FQNNGV. The CDR3 has 13 residues. The CDR3 DNA follows: TGTGCCAGCAGCTCCTCGGGCAAATCGAAGCAGTACTTC. Translation: CASSSSGKSKQYF.

The chain uses TRBV20-1 and TRBJ2-2; D might be TRBD2 (7 bases). The V end was cut by 0 bases, the J end by 5 bases, with 19 bases between. Germline values: CDR1 DFQATT, CDR2 SNEGSKA (reference sequence). This CDR3 is built from 17 residues. The CDR3 DNA follows: TGCAGTGCTAGAGAGCCAAAGGGGGGGCGCGGGACCGGGGAGCTGTTTTTT. Translated: CSAREPKGGRGTGELFF.

This clonotype was counted only a few times. This rearrangement joins TRBV29-1 to TRBJ1-1; TRBD1 might be the D (6 bases). The V gene's germline CDR1 is SQVTM and CDR2 ANQGSEA. CDR3 size: 12 residues. The germline V and J ends were trimmed by 5 bases and 4 bases, with 11 bases remaining between them. Written as DNA, the CDR3 is TGCAGCGTTACAGGGTGGGCCACTGAAGCTTTCTTT. Translated: CSVTGWATEAFF. Looking up the rest from reference TRBV29-1 and TRBJ1-1 gives the full variable domain: SAVISQKPSRDICQRGTSLTIQCQVDSQVTMMFWYRQQPGQSLTLIATANQGSEATYESGFVIDKFPISRPNLTFSTLTVSNMSPEDSSIYLCSVTGWATEAFFGQGTRLTVV.

CDR3 amino acids: CAWRERTYNEQFF. The DNA for the CDR3 is TGTGCCTGGAGAGAGCGTACCTACAATGAGCAGTTCTTC. The chain recombines TRBV30 with TRBJ2-1; no clear D gene. Germline-derived CDR1 and CDR2 are GTSNPN and SVGIG (reference sequence). V lost 3 bases and J 2 bases, leaving 8 bases between the germline ends. The CDR3 length is 13 residues. Full variable domain (remainder filled in from reference TRBV30 and TRBJ2-1): SQTIHQWPATLVQPVGSPLSLECTVEGTSNPNLYWYRQAAGRGLQLLFYSVGIGQISSEVPQNLSASRPQDRQFILSSKKLLLSDSGFYLCAWRERTYNEQFFGPGTRLTVL.

This clonotype has more than one count but fewer than ten. The rearrangement joins TRBV4-1 to TRBJ2-2; weak D call: TRBD2 (7 bases). V lost 4 bases and J 1 base, leaving 16 bases between the germline ends. The CDR3 runs to 17 residues. CDR1 is MGHRA, CDR2 YSYEKL, per germline. The CDR3 region is CASSPQGGSGNTGELFF. In DNA, the CDR3 is TGCGCCAGCAGCCCACAGGGCGGGAGTGGGAACACCGGGGAGCTGTTTTTT.

The rearrangement links TRBV4-2 to TRBJ1-5; no clear D. V shed 0 bases and J shed 6 bases, with 3 bases lying between them. The CDR3 contains 12 residues. Germline assignment: CDR1 LGHNA and CDR2 YNFKEQ. CDR3 loop: CASSQDSQPQHF. The CDR3 DNA is TGTGCCAGCAGCCAAGATAGTCAGCCCCAGCATTTT.

The chain uses TRBV12-3 or TRBV12-4 and TRBJ1-4; weak D call: TRBD1 (6 bases). V lost 7 bases, J lost 2 bases, and 14 bases lay in between. This CDR3 has 15 amino acids. The DNA of the CDR3 is TGTGCCAGCAATCCCGAGAGGGGGACTAATGAAAAACTGTTTTTT. Translated: CASNPERGTNEKLFF.

The chain recombines TRBV7-8 with TRBJ2-5, with a weak D call TRBD1 (6 bases). CDR3 length: 14 residues. The V end was cut by 3 bases, the J end by 3 bases, with 11 bases between. Germline V gene sequence: CDR1 SGHVS, CDR2 FQNEAQ. The CDR3 spells CASSFPDRKETQYF. The CDR3 bases are TGTGCCAGCAGCTTCCCAGACAGGAAAGAGACCCAGTACTTC.

This chain uses TRBV28 with TRBJ2-3; tentative D call: TRBD2 (6 bases). The germline gives CDR1 MDHEN, CDR2 SYDVKM. Trimming removed 7 bases at V and 6 bases at J, with 14 bases between. The CDR3 consists of 13 residues. The CDR3 loop is CASMGGAGDTQYF. Here the CDR3 DNA reads TGTGCCAGCATGGGTGGGGCGGGGGATACGCAGTATTTT.

There are a few counts of this clonotype. The rearrangement joins TRBV29-1 to TRBJ2-6, with D perhaps TRBD1 (6 bases). Germline V gene data show CDR1 as SQVTM and CDR2 as ANQGSEA. V was pared by 4 bases and J by 4 bases, with 17 bases between. The CDR3 runs 16 residues. CDR3 coding DNA: TGCAGCGTTGTTAGCAGGGGAGACTTCGGGGCCAACGTCCTGACTTTC. This translates into CSVVSRGDFGANVLTF.

This rearrangement joins TRBV6-5 to TRBJ2-1, with 9 bases matching TRBD2. CDR1 is MNHEY, CDR2 SVGAGI, per germline. With V trimmed by 0 bases and J by 9 bases, 12 bases remained unmatched. This CDR3 comprises 17 residues. The CDR3 DNA follows: TGTGCCAGCAGTTACTCGATGTTCGGCGGGGGGGCCGTTGAGCAGTTCTTC. Translated: CASSYSMFGGGAVEQFF.

The rearrangement joins TRBV20-1 to TRBJ2-1; TRBD1 agrees at 8 bases. This CDR3 region has 15 residues. V trimming: 3 bases; J trimming: 6 bases; junction bases outside the gene matches: 10. Germline loops: CDR1 DFQATT, CDR2 SNEGSKA (reference sequence). The CDR3 DNA sequence: TGCAGTGCTAGCTTCCAGGGGGCGCACCGCAATGAGCAGTTCTTC. Protein: CSASFQGAHRNEQFF.

This clonotype appeared a few times. The V gene is TRBV12-3 or TRBV12-4, the J gene TRBJ2-1, with D unresolved. The ends were cut back, 1 base at V and 4 bases at J, with 5 bases in the middle. There are 13 residues in the CDR3. CDR3 coding DNA: TGTGCCAGCAGTTTAGAACTTTACAATGAGCAGTTCTTC. It codes for CASSLELYNEQFF.

The chain carries TRBV20-1 and TRBJ2-7, with 7 bases that match TRBD2. CDR3 length: 12 residues. J gave up 4 bases and V 6 bases, and 6 bases lay outside the gene matches. The germline V gene has CDR1 DFQATT and CDR2 SNEGSKA (reference sequence). The CDR3 sequence is CSAPAGLYEQYF. DNA for the CDR3: TGCAGTGCCCCAGCGGGGTTATACGAGCAGTACTTC.